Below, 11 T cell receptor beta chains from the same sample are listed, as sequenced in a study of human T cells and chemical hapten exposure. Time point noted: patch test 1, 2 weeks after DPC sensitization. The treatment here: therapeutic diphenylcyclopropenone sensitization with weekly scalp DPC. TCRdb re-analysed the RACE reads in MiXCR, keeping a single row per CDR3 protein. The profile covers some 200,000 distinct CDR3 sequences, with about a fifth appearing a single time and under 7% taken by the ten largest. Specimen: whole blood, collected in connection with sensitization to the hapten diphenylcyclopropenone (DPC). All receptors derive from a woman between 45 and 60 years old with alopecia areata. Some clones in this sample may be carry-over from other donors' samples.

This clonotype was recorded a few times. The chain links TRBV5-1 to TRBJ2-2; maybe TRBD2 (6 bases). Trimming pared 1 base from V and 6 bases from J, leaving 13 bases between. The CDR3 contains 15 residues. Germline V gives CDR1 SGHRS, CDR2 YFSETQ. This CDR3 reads CASSLTGEAAGELFF. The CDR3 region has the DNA TGCGCCAGCAGCTTGACGGGAGAAGCTGCCGGGGAGCTGTTTTTT.

The CDR3 sequence: CASSFLATGSETQYF. As DNA, the CDR3 is TGTGCCAGCAGCTTCCTAGCGACCGGGAGTGAGACCCAGTACTTC. V usage is TRBV7-2 and J usage is TRBJ2-5; D might be TRBD2 (6 bases). V gave up 3 bases and J gave up 5 bases, with 16 bases separating them. The germline V gene has CDR1 SGHTA and CDR2 FQGNSA. The CDR3 consists of 15 residues.

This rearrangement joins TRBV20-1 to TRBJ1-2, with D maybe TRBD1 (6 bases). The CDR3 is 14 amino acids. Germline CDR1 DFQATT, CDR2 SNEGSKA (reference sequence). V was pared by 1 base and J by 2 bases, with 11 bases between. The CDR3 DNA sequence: TGCAGTGCTAGAGTCGGACAGATGAACTATGGCTACACCTTC. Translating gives CSARVGQMNYGYTF.

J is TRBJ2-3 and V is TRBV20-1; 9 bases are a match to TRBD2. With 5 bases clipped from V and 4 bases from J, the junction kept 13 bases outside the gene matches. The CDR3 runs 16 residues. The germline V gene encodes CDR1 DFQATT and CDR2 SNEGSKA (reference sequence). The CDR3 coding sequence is TGCAGTGCTCGCCGCCGGGCGCGGGAGGGATCAGATACGCAGTATTTT. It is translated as CSARRRAREGSDTQYF.

CDR3 bases: TGTGCCACCGCGTGGGCCGCGGACACTGAAGCTTTCTTT. Translation: CATAWAADTEAFF. J is TRBJ1-1 and V is TRBV15; D gene unclear. V dropped 8 bases and J dropped 3 bases, with 13 bases sitting between them. The germline V gene has CDR1 LNHNV and CDR2 YYDKDF (reference sequence). CDR3 length: 13 residues.

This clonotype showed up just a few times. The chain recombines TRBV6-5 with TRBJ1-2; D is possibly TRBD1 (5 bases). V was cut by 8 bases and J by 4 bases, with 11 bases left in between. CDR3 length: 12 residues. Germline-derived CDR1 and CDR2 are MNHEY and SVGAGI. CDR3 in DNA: TGTGCCAGCCATTTGAGGGGCTATGGCTACACCTTC. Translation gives CASHLRGYGYTF.

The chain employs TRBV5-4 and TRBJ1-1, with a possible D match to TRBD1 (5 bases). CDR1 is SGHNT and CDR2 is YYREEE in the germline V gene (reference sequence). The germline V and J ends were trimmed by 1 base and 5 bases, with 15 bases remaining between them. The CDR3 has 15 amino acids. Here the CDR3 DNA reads TGTGCCAGCAGCTTGTGGGGCACGGGAGGGACTGAAGCTTTCTTT. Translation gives CASSLWGTGGTEAFF.

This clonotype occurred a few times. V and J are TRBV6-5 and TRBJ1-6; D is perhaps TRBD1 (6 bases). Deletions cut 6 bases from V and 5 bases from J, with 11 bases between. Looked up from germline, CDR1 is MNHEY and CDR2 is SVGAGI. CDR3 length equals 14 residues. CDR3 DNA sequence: TGTGCCAGCAGGCCGGGGGCGCATAATTCACCCCTCCACTTT. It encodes CASRPGAHNSPLHF.

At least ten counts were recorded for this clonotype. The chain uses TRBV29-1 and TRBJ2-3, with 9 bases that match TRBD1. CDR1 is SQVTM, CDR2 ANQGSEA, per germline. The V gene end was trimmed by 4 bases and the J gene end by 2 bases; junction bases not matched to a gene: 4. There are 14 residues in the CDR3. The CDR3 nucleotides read TGCAGCGTTGGGGACAGGGTCAACACAGATACGCAGTATTTT. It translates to CSVGDRVNTDTQYF.

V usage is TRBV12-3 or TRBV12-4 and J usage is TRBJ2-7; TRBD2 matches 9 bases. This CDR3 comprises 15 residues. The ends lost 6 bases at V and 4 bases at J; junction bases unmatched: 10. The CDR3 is CASSLFDAGGYEQYF. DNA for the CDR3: TGTGCCAGCAGCCTCTTTGACGCGGGAGGGTACGAGCAGTACTTC.

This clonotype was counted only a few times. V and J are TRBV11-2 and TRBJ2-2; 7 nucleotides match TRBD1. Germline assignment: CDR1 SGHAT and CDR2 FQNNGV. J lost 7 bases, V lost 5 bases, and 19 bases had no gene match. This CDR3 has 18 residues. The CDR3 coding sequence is TGTGCCAGCAGCAATACCACCGGGACAGCCACCACTCTCGGGGAGCTGTTTTTT. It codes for CASSNTTGTATTLGELFF. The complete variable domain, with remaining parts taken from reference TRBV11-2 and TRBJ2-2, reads EAGVAQSPRYKIIEKRQSVAFWCNPISGHATLYWYQQILGQGPKLLIQFQNNGVVDDSQLPKDRFSAERLKGVDSTLKIQPAKLEDSAVYLCASSNTTGTATTLGELFFGEGSRLTVL.